These 27 T cell receptor beta chains were sequenced from one sample in a study of cytomegalovirus exposure and HLA in healthy donors. The PCR contained 60 Vbeta and 13 Jbeta primers. Clones were sequenced by immunoSEQ multiplex PCR, and TCRdb holds only the in-frame ones, with some missing. Among tens of thousands of clones listed, approximately 60% were seen once. Sequenced sample: PBMCs. These receptors were obtained from a boy between 5 and 17 years old in good health and CMV-seropositive.

This clone came up a few times. The chain joins TRBV7-9 to TRBJ2-2, with 10 bases fitting TRBD1. In germline, CDR1 is SEHNR, CDR2 FQNEAQ (reference sequence). The CDR3 is 18 residues long. V shed 1 base, J shed 7 bases, and the junction held 12 bases outside the gene matches. The CDR3 sequence is CASSLDVLGTGVIGELFF. The CDR3 DNA sequence: TGTGCCAGCAGCTTAGATGTGCTCGGGACAGGGGTTATCGGGGAGCTGTTTTTT.

This clone was counted a few times. The chain links TRBV25-1 to TRBJ1-2; TRBD1 matches 8 bases. Unmatched junction bases numbered 8, after V lost 3 bases and J lost 8 bases. The CDR3 has 14 amino acids. Germline loops: CDR1 MGHDK, CDR2 SYGVNS. The DNA of the CDR3 is TGTGCCAGCAGTGAGTGGGACAGGCCTCTAGGCTACACCTTC. Its translation: CASSEWDRPLGYTF.

The chain is built from TRBV7-9 and TRBJ1-1; D unclear. Germline lookup yields CDR1 SEHNR and CDR2 FQNEAQ (reference sequence). CDR3 length: 15 amino acids. Trimming stripped 0 bases from V and 3 bases from J, with 11 bases between. The CDR3, as DNA: TGTGCCAGCAGCTTAGCGATGGTTCCGGACACTGAAGCTTTCTTT. Translation gives CASSLAMVPDTEAFF.

The V call is TRBV9, the J call TRBJ1-1; D possibly corresponds to TRBD1 (6 bases). The CDR3 loop spans 13 amino acids. The V end was cut by 4 bases, the J end by 8 bases, with 15 bases between. Looked up from germline, CDR1 is SGDLS and CDR2 is YYNGEE. The CDR3 is CASSPLNREEAFF. DNA of the CDR3: TGTGCCAGCAGCCCGCTCAACAGGGAGGAAGCTTTCTTT.

CDR3 sequence (DNA): TGTGCCAGCACCCGAGACGGGAACAATCAGCCCCAGCATTTT. Translated: CASTRDGNNQPQHF. V is TRBV6-6 and J is TRBJ1-5; no firm D call. V lost 7 bases, J lost 3 bases, and 13 bases lay in between. Per the germline V gene, CDR1 is MNHNY and CDR2 is SVGAGI (reference sequence). This CDR3 spans 14 amino acids.

V and J are TRBV7-9 and TRBJ1-4, with D possibly TRBD1 on 5 matching bases. V was cut by 1 base and J by 7 bases, with 16 bases left in between. Per germline, CDR1 SEHNR and CDR2 FQNEAQ (reference sequence). The CDR3 loop spans 16 amino acids. CDR3 in DNA: TGTGCCAGCAGCTTAGGGATTGGGGAAAGGGGTGAAAAACTGTTTTTT. As protein: CASSLGIGERGEKLFF.

The rearrangement links TRBV5-1 to TRBJ2-7; 8 positions agree with TRBD1. The CDR3 loop spans 16 amino acids. V gave up 4 bases and J gave up 0 bases; unmatched junction bases: 9. CDR1 and CDR2 (germline): SGHRS, YFSETQ. This chain's CDR3 is CASSTDRDRSSYEQYF. DNA of the CDR3: TGCGCCAGCAGCACCGACCGGGACAGGAGCTCCTACGAGCAGTACTTC.

This clone was seen only a few times. The genes are TRBV18 and TRBJ1-1; D possibly corresponds to TRBD1 (6 bases). Germline loops: CDR1 KGHSH, CDR2 LQKENI. V lost 6 bases and J lost 6, with 17 bases in between. This CDR3 is built from 14 residues. CDR3 protein: CASSLAGEQSEAFF. The CDR3 region has the DNA TGTGCCAGCTCCCTCGCAGGGGAGCAATCTGAAGCTTTCTTT.

This rearrangement joins TRBV9 to TRBJ2-1; D ambiguous. The V and J ends lost 4 bases and 3 bases respectively, with 11 bases between them. CDR3 size: 14 residues. Per the germline V gene, CDR1 is SGDLS and CDR2 is YYNGEE. This CDR3 reads CASSPRRSYNEQFF. The DNA of the CDR3 is TGTGCCAGCAGCCCGAGGCGGAGCTACAATGAGCAGTTCTTC. Full variable domain (remainder filled in from reference TRBV9 and TRBJ2-1): DSGVTQTPKHLITATGQRVTLRCSPRSGDLSVYWYQQSLDQGLQFLIQYYNGEERAKGNILERFSAQQFPDLHSELNLSSLELGDSALYFCASSPRRSYNEQFFGPGTRLTVL.

CDR3 sequence (DNA): TGTGCCAGCAGCCCAGTCAACAAGAACACTGAAGCTTTCTTT. Protein: CASSPVNKNTEAFF. The chain couples TRBV27 to TRBJ1-1; the D is unclear. The CDR3 has 14 residues. Germline CDR1 MNHEY, CDR2 SMNVEV (reference sequence). The ends were cut back, 6 bases at V and 1 base at J, with 12 bases in the middle.

This clone was seen just once. J is TRBJ1-5 and V is TRBV5-1; D is unclear. Germline values: CDR1 SGHRS, CDR2 YFSETQ. This CDR3 is built from 14 residues. V dropped 1 base and J dropped 3 bases, with 8 bases sitting between them. Written as DNA, the CDR3 is TGCGCCAGCAGCTTGCGGGGTAACAATCAGCCCCAGCATTTT. This sequence encodes CASSLRGNNQPQHF.

In DNA, the CDR3 is TGCAGTGCTAGACGTTCCACTGAAGCTTTCTTT. Its protein product is CSARRSTEAFF. The chain recombines TRBV20-1 with TRBJ1-1, with D hard to call. The CDR3 contains 11 residues. Germline V gives CDR1 DFQATT, CDR2 SNEGSKA (reference sequence). The ends were cut back, 2 bases at V and 4 bases at J, with 5 bases in the middle.

This clone was seen a single time. V and J are TRBV27 and TRBJ2-1; perhaps TRBD2 as D (7 bases). V was clipped by 3 bases and J by 0 bases, with 12 bases between them. In germline, CDR1 is MNHEY, CDR2 SMNVEV (reference sequence). The CDR3 loop spans 16 amino acids. This CDR3 reads CASSFRGGDSYNEQFF. DNA of the CDR3: TGTGCCAGCAGTTTTCGAGGGGGGGACTCCTACAATGAGCAGTTCTTC.

This clone occurred a few times. The CDR3: CASSMLGTGNTGELFF. Here the CDR3 DNA reads TGTGCCAGTAGTATGTTGGGGACAGGGAATACCGGGGAGCTGTTTTTT. The rearrangement joins TRBV19 to TRBJ2-2; TRBD1 matches at 9 bases. The germline CDR1 and CDR2 sequences are LNHDA and SQIVND (reference sequence). With 3 bases clipped from V and 5 bases from J, the junction kept 7 bases outside the gene matches. The CDR3 has 16 amino acids.

The chain combines TRBV5-1 with TRBJ2-2; TRBD1 matches 10 bases. CDR3 length: 14 amino acids. After removal of 3 bases from V and 7 bases from J, the junction contained 3 bases not matched to a gene. From germline, CDR1 is SGHRS and CDR2 YFSETQ. The CDR3 loop reads CASSSGQGFGELFF. CDR3 DNA sequence: TGCGCCAGCAGCTCGGGACAGGGGTTCGGGGAGCTGTTTTTT.

This clone was found a few times. V and J are TRBV2 and TRBJ1-1, with 9 bases matching TRBD1. The CDR3 extends over 14 amino acids. The germline V gene encodes CDR1 SNHLY and CDR2 FYNNEI. Germline trimming cut 8 bases from V and 4 bases from J; bases unmatched to any gene: 8. CDR3: CASYDRDRATEAFF. Here the CDR3 DNA reads TGTGCCAGCTACGACCGGGACAGGGCCACTGAAGCTTTCTTT.

This chain uses TRBV5-4 with TRBJ2-2; 9 nucleotides align to TRBD2. Per germline, CDR1 SGHNT and CDR2 YYREEE (reference sequence). The V gene end was trimmed by 2 bases and the J gene end by 2 bases; junction bases not matched to a gene: 7. This CDR3 is 17 amino acids long. The CDR3 region has the DNA TGTGCCAGCAGCTTTCTCTGGCGGGGGGGCAACACCGGGGAGCTGTTTTTT. Translated: CASSFLWRGGNTGELFF.

This chain joins TRBV19 and TRBJ1-1; 7 bases align to TRBD1. The V and J ends lost 6 bases and 0 bases, in that order; junction bases with no gene match: 4. The CDR3 extends over 14 amino acids. From germline, CDR1 is LNHDA and CDR2 SQIVND (reference sequence). This chain's CDR3 is CASSRQGLNTEAFF. DNA of the CDR3: TGTGCCAGTAGCCGACAGGGTTTGAACACTGAAGCTTTCTTT.

This chain joins TRBV4-1 and TRBJ2-1, with 7 bases matching TRBD2. From germline, CDR1 is MGHRA and CDR2 YSYEKL. V was clipped by 2 bases and J by 8 bases; unmatched bases: 15. There are 17 residues in the CDR3. The CDR3: CASSQPIPCGRRYEQFF. In DNA, the CDR3 is TGCGCCAGCAGCCAACCGATCCCCTGCGGGAGAAGGTATGAGCAGTTCTTC.

The chain employs TRBV2 and TRBJ2-1; D remains ambiguous. The CDR3 contains 13 residues. V gave up 3 bases and J gave up 6 bases, with 9 bases separating them. In germline, CDR1 is SNHLY, CDR2 FYNNEI. The CDR3: CASSDWAINEQFF. CDR3 sequence (DNA): TGTGCCAGCAGTGACTGGGCCATCAATGAGCAGTTCTTC.

The chain uses TRBV2 and TRBJ1-6, with a tentative D call TRBD1 (5 bases). Germline V lookup: CDR1 SNHLY, CDR2 FYNNEI. V was trimmed by 6 bases and J by 0 bases, leaving 9 bases between them. This CDR3 has 15 residues. The CDR3 DNA reads as TGTGCCAGCAGAGTCGGGGGCTCCTATAATTCACCCCTCCACTTT. Translating gives CASRVGGSYNSPLHF.

This clone turned up a few times. The chain combines TRBV5-4 with TRBJ2-7, with a tentative D call TRBD2 (6 bases). This CDR3 has 12 amino acids. Germline values: CDR1 SGHNT, CDR2 YYREEE (reference sequence). V dropped 4 bases and J dropped 11 bases, with 16 bases sitting between them. CDR3 protein: CASSVFGGWEYF. The CDR3 coding sequence is TGTGCCAGCAGCGTATTCGGGGGATGGGAGTACTTC.

The chain is built from TRBV27 and TRBJ2-7; 14 nucleotides agree with TRBD2. Losses at the gene ends were 6 bases for V and 3 bases for J; bases not matched to a gene: 1. The CDR3 is 14 residues long. Germline V gives CDR1 MNHEY, CDR2 SMNVEV (reference sequence). The CDR3 DNA reads TGTGCCAGCAGAGGGACTAGCGGGAGCTACGAGCAGTACTTC. This encodes CASRGTSGSYEQYF.

This clone has a handful of counts. CDR3 sequence: CASSRQGVTEAFF. CDR3 bases: TGTGCCAGCAGTCGACAGGGGGTGACTGAAGCTTTCTTT. The chain employs TRBV2 and TRBJ1-1, with 9 bases lining up with TRBD1. The CDR3 has 13 amino acids. J gave up 5 bases and V 5 bases, and 3 bases lay outside the gene matches. The germline gives CDR1 SNHLY, CDR2 FYNNEI.

The chain combines TRBV9 with TRBJ2-3; a possible D gene is TRBD2 (6 bases). V gave up 3 bases and J gave up 3 bases, with 14 bases separating them. Per the germline V gene, CDR1 is SGDLS and CDR2 is YYNGEE. The CDR3 has 15 residues. Here the CDR3 DNA reads TGTGCCAGCAGCGCCCAGGGACTGGATACAGATACGCAGTATTTT. Translated: CASSAQGLDTDTQYF.

This clone has a single count. The rearrangement uses TRBV5-8 and TRBJ1-5, with D unresolved. Trimming removed 0 bases at V and 0 bases at J, with 4 bases between. The germline V gene encodes CDR1 SGHTS and CDR2 YDEGEE. The CDR3 extends over 14 amino acids. CDR3 DNA: TGTGCCAGCAGCTTGGCAGTTAGCAATCAGCCCCAGCATTTT. This gives the protein CASSLAVSNQPQHF.

J is TRBJ2-6 and V is TRBV7-9; 8 nucleotides agree with TRBD1. V lost 0 bases to trimming and J lost 3 bases; unmatched junction nucleotides: 7. CDR1 and CDR2 from the germline V gene are SEHNR and FQNEAQ (reference sequence). This CDR3 contains 18 residues. CDR3 nucleotide sequence: TGTGCCAGCAGCTTAGCGGCAGGGGGCGCATTTGGGGCCAACGTCCTGACTTTC. Protein: CASSLAAGGAFGANVLTF. The full variable domain, its missing parts supplied by reference TRBV7-9 and TRBJ2-6, is DTGVSQNPRHKITKRGQNVTFRCDPISEHNRLYWYRQTLGQGPEFLTYFQNEAQLEKSRLLSDRFSAERPKGSFSTLEIQRTEQGDSAMYLCASSLAAGGAFGANVLTFGAGSRLTVL.